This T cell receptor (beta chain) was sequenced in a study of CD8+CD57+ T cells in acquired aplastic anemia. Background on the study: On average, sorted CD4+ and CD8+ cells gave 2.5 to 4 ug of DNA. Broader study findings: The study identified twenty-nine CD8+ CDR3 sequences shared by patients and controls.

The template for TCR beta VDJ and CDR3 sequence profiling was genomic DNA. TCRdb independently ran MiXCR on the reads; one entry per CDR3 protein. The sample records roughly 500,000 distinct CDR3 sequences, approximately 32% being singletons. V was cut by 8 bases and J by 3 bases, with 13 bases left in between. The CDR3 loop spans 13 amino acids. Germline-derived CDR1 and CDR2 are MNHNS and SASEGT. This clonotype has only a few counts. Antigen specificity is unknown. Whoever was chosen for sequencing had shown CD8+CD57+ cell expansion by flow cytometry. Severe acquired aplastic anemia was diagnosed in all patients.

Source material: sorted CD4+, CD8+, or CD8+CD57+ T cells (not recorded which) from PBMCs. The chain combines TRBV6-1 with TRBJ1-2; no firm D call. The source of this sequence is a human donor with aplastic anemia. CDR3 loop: CASHPPRYYGYTF. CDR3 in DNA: TGTGCCAGCCACCCCCCTCGGTACTATGGCTACACCTTC.